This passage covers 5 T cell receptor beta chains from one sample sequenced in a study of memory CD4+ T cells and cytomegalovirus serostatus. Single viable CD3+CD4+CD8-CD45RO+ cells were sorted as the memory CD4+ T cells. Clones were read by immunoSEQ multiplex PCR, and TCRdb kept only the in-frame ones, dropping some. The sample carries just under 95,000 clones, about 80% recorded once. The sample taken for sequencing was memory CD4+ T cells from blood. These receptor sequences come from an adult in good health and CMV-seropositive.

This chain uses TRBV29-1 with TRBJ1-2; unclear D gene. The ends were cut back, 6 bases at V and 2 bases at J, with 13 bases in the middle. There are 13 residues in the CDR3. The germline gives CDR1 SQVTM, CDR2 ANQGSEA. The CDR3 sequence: CSVARSTNYGYTF. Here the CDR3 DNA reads TGCAGCGTCGCCCGGTCCACCAACTATGGCTACACCTTC.

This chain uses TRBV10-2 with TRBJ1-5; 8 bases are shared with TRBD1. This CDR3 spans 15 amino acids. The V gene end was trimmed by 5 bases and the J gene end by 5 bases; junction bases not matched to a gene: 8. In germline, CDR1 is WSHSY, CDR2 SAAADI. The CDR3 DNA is TGCGCCAGCAGTTCTCAGGGGGCGCAAGATCAGCCCCAGCATTTT. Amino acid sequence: CASSSQGAQDQPQHF.

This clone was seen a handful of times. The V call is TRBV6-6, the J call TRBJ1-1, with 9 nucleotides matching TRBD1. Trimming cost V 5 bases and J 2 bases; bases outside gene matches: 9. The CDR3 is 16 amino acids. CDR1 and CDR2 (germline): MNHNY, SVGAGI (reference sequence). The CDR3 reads CASSRGSGQGNTEAFF. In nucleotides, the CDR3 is TGTGCCAGCAGTCGAGGGTCGGGACAGGGAAACACTGAAGCTTTCTTT.

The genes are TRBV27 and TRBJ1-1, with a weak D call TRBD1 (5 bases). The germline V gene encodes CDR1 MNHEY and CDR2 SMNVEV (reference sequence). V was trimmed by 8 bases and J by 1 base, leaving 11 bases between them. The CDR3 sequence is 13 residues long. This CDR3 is CASFRRGNTEAFF. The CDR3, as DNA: TGTGCCAGCTTTAGGAGGGGGAACACTGAAGCTTTCTTT.

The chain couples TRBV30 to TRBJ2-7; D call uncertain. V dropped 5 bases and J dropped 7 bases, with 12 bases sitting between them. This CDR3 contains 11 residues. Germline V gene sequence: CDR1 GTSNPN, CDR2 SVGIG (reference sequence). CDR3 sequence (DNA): TGTGCCTGGTCAGTTCTAGGGGAGCAGTACTTC. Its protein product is CAWSVLGEQYF.